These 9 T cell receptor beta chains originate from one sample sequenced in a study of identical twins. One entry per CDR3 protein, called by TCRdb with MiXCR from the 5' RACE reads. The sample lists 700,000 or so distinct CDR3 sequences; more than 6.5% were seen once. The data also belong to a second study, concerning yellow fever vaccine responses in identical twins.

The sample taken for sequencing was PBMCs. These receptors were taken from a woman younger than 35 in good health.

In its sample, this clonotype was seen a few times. The CDR3 DNA reads TGCGCCAGCAGCCAAGATAGGGGGGGGATTGGCACTGAAGCTTTCTTT. Protein: CASSQDRGGIGTEAFF. This chain uses TRBV4-3 with TRBJ1-1, with D perhaps TRBD1 (6 bases). V dropped 0 bases and J dropped 4 bases, with 15 bases sitting between them. The germline V gene has CDR1 LGHNA and CDR2 YSLEER. The CDR3 is 16 amino acids.

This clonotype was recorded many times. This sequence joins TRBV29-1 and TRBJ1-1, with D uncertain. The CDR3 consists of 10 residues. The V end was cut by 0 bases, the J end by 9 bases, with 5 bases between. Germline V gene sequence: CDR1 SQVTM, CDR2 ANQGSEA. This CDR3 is CSVEEHKAFF. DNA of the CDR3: TGCAGCGTTGAAGAACATAAAGCTTTCTTT.

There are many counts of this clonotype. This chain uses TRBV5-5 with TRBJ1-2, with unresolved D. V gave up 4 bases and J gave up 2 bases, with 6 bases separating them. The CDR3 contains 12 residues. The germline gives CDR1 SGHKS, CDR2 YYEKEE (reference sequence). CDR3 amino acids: CASSKDNYGYTF. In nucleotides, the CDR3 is TGTGCCAGCAGCAAGGACAACTATGGCTACACCTTC.

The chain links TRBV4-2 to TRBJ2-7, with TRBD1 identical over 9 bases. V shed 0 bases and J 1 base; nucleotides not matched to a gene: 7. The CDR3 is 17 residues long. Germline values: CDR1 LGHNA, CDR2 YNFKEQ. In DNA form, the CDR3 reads TGTGCCAGCAGCCAAGAACCGACCGGGACAGGGTCCTACGAGCAGTACTTC. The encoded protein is CASSQEPTGTGSYEQYF.

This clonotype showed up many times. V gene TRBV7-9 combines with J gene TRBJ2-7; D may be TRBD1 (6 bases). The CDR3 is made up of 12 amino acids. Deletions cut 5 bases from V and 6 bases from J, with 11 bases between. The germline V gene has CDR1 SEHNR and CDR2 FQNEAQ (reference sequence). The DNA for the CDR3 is TGTGCCAGCAGCAATACAGGGCTCGAGCAGTACTTC. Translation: CASSNTGLEQYF.

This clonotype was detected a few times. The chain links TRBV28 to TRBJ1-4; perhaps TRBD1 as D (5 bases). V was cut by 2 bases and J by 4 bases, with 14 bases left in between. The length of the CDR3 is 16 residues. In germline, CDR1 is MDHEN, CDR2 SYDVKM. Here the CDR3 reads CASSLRGVSLNEKLFF. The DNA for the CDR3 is TGTGCCAGCAGTTTAAGAGGGGTCTCCCTTAATGAAAAACTGTTTTTT.

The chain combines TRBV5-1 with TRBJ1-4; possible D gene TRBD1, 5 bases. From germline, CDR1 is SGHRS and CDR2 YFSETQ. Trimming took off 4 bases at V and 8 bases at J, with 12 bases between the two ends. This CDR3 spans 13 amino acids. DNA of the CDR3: TGCGCCAGCAGCCCGGGGCCCGTGGAAAAACTGTTTTTT. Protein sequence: CASSPGPVEKLFF.

The CDR3 loop is CATAGQDGQPQHF. CDR3 bases: TGTGCCACCGCAGGCCAGGACGGACAGCCCCAGCATTTT. The chain combines TRBV10-3 with TRBJ1-5, with unresolved D. In germline, CDR1 is ENHRY, CDR2 SYGVKD. The CDR3 runs 13 residues. Trimming removed 10 bases at V and 7 bases at J, with 17 bases between.

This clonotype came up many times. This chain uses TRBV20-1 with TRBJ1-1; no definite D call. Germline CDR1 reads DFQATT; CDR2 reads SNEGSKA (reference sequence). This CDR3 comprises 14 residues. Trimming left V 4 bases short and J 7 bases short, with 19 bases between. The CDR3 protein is CSANSRRSQGEAFF. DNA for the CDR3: TGCAGTGCTAACTCCCGAAGGTCTCAAGGTGAAGCTTTCTTT.